This T cell receptor (beta chain) was captured by sequencing in a study of shared clonotypes between healthy human individuals. Comment on this clone: The antigen remains undetermined.

Per the germline V gene, CDR1 is SGHVS and CDR2 is FNYEAQ. This CDR3 has 16 residues. V dropped 5 bases and J dropped 4 bases, with 20 bases sitting between them. Points from the study as a whole: Roughly 5% of naive CD4 clonotypes were shared across a few donors. Donor scarcity curtailed the genetic and exposure-history diversity represented herein.

Measured with immunoSEQ multiplex PCR; TCRdb has only the in-frame clones, and not every one. The sample yields roughly 1,600,000 clones, around 98.5% seen once. Sequencing was performed on naive CD4+ T cells sorted from blood. Documented subset: CD45RA+ positively selected. The sequence came from a man aged 25 to 40 in good health. V gene TRBV7-6 combines with J gene TRBJ1-1; D is possibly TRBD1 (5 bases). CDR3: CASSPQYRVGGTEAFF. CDR3 nucleotide sequence: TGTGCCAGCAGCCCTCAGTATAGGGTGGGGGGCACTGAAGCTTTCTTT.